These 7 T cell receptor beta chains were all obtained from the same sample, sequenced in a study of blood T cell repertoires in COVID-19 (TCRdb year 2020). The method behind the library was the immunoSEQ multiplex PCR assay. Not all clones reach the TCRdb copy of this immuneACCESS table, which keeps in-frame sequences only. Checked studies attribute under half of the gap to unresolved V genes and leave the rest unexplained. This sample gives about 160,000 clones in total; roughly 90% of them show up just once. More than 6.5% of the sample belongs to the ten largest clones. Sequencing was carried out using PBMCs or T cells enriched from blood (not recorded which). The receptors here all came from a woman aged 50 to 60 who had recovered from COVID-19.

V is TRBV5-1 and J is TRBJ2-2, with 9 bases aligning to TRBD2. The CDR3 consists of 17 residues. Germline assignment: CDR1 SGHRS and CDR2 YFSETQ. V lost 0 bases to trimming and J lost 1 base; unmatched junction nucleotides: 4. The CDR3 DNA sequence: TGCGCCAGCAGCTTGGGGTCTAGCGGGGTGAACACCGGGGAGCTGTTTTTT. It codes for CASSLGSSGVNTGELFF.

The chain combines TRBV7-9 with TRBJ1-5; D perhaps matches TRBD1 (5 bases). The germline V and J ends were trimmed by 2 bases and 4 bases, with 12 bases remaining between them. CDR1 is SEHNR, CDR2 FQNEAQ, per germline (reference sequence). The CDR3 runs to 15 residues. The CDR3 bases are TGTGCCAGCAGCTTACAGGGAGGGAGGAATCAGCCCCAGCATTTT. This gives the protein CASSLQGGRNQPQHF.

The rearrangement links TRBV11-3 to TRBJ2-3, with a weak D call TRBD1 (5 bases). Germline V gene data show CDR1 as SGHNT and CDR2 as YENEEA. V was pared by 5 bases and J by 2 bases, with 17 bases between. The CDR3 spans 16 residues. The CDR3 sequence is CASSKRQLRSTDTQYF. CDR3 DNA sequence: TGTGCCAGCAGCAAACGACAGCTCCGCTCCACAGATACGCAGTATTTT.

In nucleotides, the CDR3 is TGTGCCAGCAGCAAAGTAAGGCAGGGCCATCCCTGCTATGGCTACACCTTC. This gives the protein CASSKVRQGHPCYGYTF. The rearrangement uses TRBV21-1 and TRBJ1-2; the D call TRBD1 from the table was never checked on the DNA. TRBV21-1 is shown as a pseudogene. The CDR3 totals 17 residues.

The table lists this clone with a few counts. The rearrangement joins TRBV11-3 to TRBJ2-3; D not certain. The length of the CDR3 is 12 residues. Germline V gene sequence: CDR1 SGHNT, CDR2 YENEEA. V lost 4 bases to trimming and J lost 8 bases, with 10 bases between them. The CDR3 here is CASSSLQATQYF. The CDR3 DNA follows: TGTGCCAGCAGCTCACTCCAAGCTACGCAGTATTTT.

This clone was counted a single time. V usage is TRBV7-3 and J usage is TRBJ2-2, with a possible D match to TRBD2 (6 bases). CDR3 length: 16 amino acids. Germline assignment: CDR1 SGHTA and CDR2 FQGTGA. V lost 2 bases, J lost 8 bases, and 18 bases lay in between. As DNA, the CDR3 is TGTGCCAGCAGCTTAGTTGGGGGACTCCCTTGGGGGGAGCTGTTTTTT. Amino acid sequence: CASSLVGGLPWGELFF.

This chain's CDR3 is CASSDNQGYSEQYF. The DNA for the CDR3 is TGTGCCAGCAGCGACAATCAGGGTTACAGCGAGCAGTACTTC. The chain carries TRBV7-9 and TRBJ2-7, with TRBD1 as a possible D gene (5 bases). Germline values: CDR1 SEHNR, CDR2 FQNEAQ (reference sequence). V was pared by 5 bases and J by 6 bases, with 17 bases between. The CDR3 length is 14 residues.